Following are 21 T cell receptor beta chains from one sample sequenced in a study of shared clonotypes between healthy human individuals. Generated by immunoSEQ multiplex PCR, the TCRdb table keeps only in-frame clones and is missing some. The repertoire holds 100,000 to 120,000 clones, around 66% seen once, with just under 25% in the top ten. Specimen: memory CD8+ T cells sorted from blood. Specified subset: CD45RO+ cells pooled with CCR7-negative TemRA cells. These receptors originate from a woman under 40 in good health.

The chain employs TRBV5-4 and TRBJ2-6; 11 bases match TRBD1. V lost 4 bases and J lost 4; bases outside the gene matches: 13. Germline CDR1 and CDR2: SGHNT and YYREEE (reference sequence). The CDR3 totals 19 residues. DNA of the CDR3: TGTGCCAGCAGCCCCCCATTCCGGGACAGGGGGGCAGGGGCCAACGTCCTGACTTTC. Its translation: CASSPPFRDRGAGANVLTF.

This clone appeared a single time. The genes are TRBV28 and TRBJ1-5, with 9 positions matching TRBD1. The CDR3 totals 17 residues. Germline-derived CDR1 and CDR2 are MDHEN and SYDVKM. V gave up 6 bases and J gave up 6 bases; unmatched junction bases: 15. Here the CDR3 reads CASSLGTGLGRTQPQHF. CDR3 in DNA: TGTGCCAGCAGCCTAGGGACAGGGCTCGGAAGGACTCAGCCCCAGCATTTT.

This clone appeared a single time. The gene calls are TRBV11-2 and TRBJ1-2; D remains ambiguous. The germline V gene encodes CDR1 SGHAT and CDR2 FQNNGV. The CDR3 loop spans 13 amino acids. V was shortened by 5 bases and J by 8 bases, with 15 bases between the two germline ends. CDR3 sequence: CASSHTVSYGYTF. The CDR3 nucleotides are TGTGCCAGCAGCCATACTGTTAGCTACGGCTACACCTTC. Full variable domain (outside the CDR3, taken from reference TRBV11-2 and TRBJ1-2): EAGVAQSPRYKIIEKRQSVAFWCNPISGHATLYWYQQILGQGPKLLIQFQNNGVVDDSQLPKDRFSAERLKGVDSTLKIQPAKLEDSAVYLCASSHTVSYGYTFGSGTRLTVV.

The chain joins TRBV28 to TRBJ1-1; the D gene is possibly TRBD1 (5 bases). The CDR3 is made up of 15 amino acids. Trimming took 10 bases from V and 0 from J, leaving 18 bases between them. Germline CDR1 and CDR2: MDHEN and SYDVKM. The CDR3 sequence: CATRERGSMNTEAFF. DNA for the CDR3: TGTGCCACCCGAGAGAGGGGATCAATGAACACTGAAGCTTTCTTT.

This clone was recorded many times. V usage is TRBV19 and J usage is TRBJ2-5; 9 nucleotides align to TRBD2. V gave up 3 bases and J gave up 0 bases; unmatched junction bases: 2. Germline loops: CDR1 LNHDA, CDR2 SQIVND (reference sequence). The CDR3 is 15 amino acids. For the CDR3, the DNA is TGTGCCAGTAGTATGGCTAGCGGGGACCAAGAGACCCAGTACTTC. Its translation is CASSMASGDQETQYF.

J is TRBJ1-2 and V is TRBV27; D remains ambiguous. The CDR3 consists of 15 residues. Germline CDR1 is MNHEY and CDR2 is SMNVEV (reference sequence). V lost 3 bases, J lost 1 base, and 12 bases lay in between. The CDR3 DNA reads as TGTGCCAGCAGTTTTAGCCGGGGAGTTAACTATGGCTACACCTTC. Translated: CASSFSRGVNYGYTF.

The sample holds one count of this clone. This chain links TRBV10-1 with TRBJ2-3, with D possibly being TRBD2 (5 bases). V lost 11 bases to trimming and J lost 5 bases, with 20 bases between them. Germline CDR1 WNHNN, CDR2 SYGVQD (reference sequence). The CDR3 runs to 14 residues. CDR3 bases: TGCGCCCCATTGGGCCGGGATGGTTTAGATACGCAGTATTTT. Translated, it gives CAPLGRDGLDTQYF.

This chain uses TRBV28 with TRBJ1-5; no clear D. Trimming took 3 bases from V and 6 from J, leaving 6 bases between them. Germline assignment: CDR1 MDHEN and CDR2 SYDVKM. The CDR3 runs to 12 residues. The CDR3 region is CASSFPRQPQHF. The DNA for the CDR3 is TGTGCCAGCAGTTTCCCGCGTCAGCCCCAGCATTTT.

The CDR3 sequence: CSVASLGEQYF. The CDR3 bases are TGCAGCGTTGCGTCGTTAGGGGAGCAGTACTTC. V is TRBV29-1 and J is TRBJ2-7; unclear D gene. Trimming left V 4 bases short and J 7 bases short, with 11 bases between. Germline values: CDR1 SQVTM, CDR2 ANQGSEA. The CDR3 consists of 11 residues.

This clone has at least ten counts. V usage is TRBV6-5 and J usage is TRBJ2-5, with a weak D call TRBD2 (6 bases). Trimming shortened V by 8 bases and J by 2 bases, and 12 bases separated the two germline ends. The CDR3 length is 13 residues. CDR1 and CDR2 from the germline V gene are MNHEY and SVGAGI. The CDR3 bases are TGTGCCAGCGGAACGGGAGAGCAAGAGACCCAGTACTTC. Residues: CASGTGEQETQYF.

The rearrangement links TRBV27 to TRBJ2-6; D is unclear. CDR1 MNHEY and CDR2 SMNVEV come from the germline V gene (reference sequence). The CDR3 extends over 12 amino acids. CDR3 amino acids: CPLRAGANVLTF. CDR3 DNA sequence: TGTCCGCTCCGGGCCGGGGCCAACGTCCTGACTTTC.

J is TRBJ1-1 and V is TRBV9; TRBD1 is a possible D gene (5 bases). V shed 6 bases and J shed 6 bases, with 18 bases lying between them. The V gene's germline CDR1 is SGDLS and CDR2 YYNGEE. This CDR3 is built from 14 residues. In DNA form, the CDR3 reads TGTGCCAGCACTCATGACCCAGGGAATCCTGAAGCTTTCTTT. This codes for CASTHDPGNPEAFF. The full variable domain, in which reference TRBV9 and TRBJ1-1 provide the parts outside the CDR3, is DSGVTQTPKHLITATGQRVTLRCSPRSGDLSVYWYQQSLDQGLQFLIQYYNGEERAKGNILERFSAQQFPDLHSELNLSSLELGDSALYFCASTHDPGNPEAFFGQGTRLTVV.

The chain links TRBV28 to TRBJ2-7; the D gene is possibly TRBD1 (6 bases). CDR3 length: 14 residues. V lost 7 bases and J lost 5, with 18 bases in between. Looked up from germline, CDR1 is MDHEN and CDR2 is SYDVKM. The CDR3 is CASTPSLGAHEQYF. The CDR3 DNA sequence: TGTGCCAGCACCCCTTCGTTGGGGGCCCACGAGCAGTACTTC. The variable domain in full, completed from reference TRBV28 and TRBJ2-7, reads DVKVTQSSRYLVKRTGEKVFLECVQDMDHENMFWYRQDPGLGLRLIYFSYDVKMKEKGDIPEGYSVSREKKERFSLILESASTNQTSMYLCASTPSLGAHEQYFGPGTRLTVT.

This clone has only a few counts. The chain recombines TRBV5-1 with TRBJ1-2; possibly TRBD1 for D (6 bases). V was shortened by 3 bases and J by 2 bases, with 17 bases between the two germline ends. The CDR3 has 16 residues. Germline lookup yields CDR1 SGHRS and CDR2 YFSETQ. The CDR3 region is CASSSRWGHANYGYTF. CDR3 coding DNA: TGCGCCAGCAGCTCACGCTGGGGGCACGCCAACTATGGCTACACCTTC.

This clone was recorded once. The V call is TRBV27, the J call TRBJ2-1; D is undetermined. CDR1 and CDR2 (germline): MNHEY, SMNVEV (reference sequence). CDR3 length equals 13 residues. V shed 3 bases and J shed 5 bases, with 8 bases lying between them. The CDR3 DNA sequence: TGTGCCAGCAGTTTTTCGGAAAACAATGAGCAGTTCTTC. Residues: CASSFSENNEQFF.

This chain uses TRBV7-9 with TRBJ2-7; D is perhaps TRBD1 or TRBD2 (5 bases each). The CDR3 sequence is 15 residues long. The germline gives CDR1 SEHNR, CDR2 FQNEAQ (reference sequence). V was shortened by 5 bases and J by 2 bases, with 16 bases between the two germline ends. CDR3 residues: CASSAAVRGPYEQYF. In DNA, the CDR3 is TGTGCCAGCAGCGCGGCGGTGAGGGGTCCCTACGAGCAGTACTTC.

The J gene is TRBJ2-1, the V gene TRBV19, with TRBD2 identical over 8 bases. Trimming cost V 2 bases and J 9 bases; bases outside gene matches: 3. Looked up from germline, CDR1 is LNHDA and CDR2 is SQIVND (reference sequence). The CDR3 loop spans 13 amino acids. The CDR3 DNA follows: TGTGCCAGTAGTATAATTCTAGCGGGTGAGCAGTTCTTC. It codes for CASSIILAGEQFF.

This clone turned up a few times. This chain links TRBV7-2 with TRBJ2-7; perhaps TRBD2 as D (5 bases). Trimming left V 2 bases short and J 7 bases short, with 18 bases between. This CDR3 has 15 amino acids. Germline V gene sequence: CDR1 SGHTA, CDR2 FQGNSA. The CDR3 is CASSLFSGPSGEQYF. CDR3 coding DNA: TGTGCCAGCAGCTTATTTTCTGGGCCTTCGGGGGAGCAGTACTTC.

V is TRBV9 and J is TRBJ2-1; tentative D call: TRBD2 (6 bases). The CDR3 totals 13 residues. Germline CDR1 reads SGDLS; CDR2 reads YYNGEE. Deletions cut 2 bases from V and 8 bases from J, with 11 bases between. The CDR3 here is CASSVLANDEQFF. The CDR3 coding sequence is TGTGCCAGCAGCGTTCTAGCGAACGATGAGCAGTTCTTC.

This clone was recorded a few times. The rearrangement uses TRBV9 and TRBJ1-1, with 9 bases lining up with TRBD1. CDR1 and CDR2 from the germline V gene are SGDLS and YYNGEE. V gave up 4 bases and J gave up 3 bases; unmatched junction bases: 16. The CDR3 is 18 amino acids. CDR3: CASSPGRGQGGGHTEAFF. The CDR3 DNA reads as TGTGCCAGCAGCCCAGGACGGGGACAGGGAGGTGGTCACACTGAAGCTTTCTTT.

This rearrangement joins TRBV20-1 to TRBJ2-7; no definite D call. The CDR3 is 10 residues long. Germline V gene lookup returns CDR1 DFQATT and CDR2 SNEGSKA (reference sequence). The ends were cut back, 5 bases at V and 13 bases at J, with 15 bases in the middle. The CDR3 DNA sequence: TGCAGTGCTGGGCAGAGGATCGGTTACTTC. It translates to CSAGQRIGYF.